The 21 T cell receptor beta chains reported below all come from one sample, sequenced in a study of CD4+ T cells in melanoma (dated by TCRdb to between 2020 and 2023). Receptor amplification or capture employed the immunoSEQ multiplex PCR assay. TCRdb stores this immuneACCESS table with in-frame sequences only. Part of the clones is absent; in the studies checked, under half of the shortfall reflects unresolved V genes, and no reason is known for the rest. Counted in this sample were 10,000 to 13,000 clones; around 66% of them appeared once. The ten most abundant clones make up approximately 10% of the sample. The sample consisted of cells from a culture (not recorded whether cultured in vitro). All receptors come from a human donor with melanoma.

The chain employs TRBV19 and TRBJ2-5; D possibly uses TRBD1 or TRBD2 (6 bases each). The CDR3 loop spans 12 amino acids. CDR1 is LNHDA and CDR2 is SQIVND in the germline V gene (reference sequence). Trimming cost V 6 bases and J 9 bases, with 14 bases left between them. CDR3 sequence reads: CASRGGTKAQYF. CDR3 coding DNA: TGTGCCAGTAGGGGGGGCACTAAGGCCCAGTACTTC.

The chain joins TRBV5-6 to TRBJ1-2; D perhaps matches TRBD1 (6 bases). V was pared by 2 bases and J by 3 bases, with 11 bases between. The CDR3 has 14 amino acids. From germline, CDR1 is SGHDT and CDR2 YYEEEE. In nucleotides, the CDR3 is TGTGCCAGCAGCTTAGGGGGGCTGGACTATGGCTACACCTTC. Translated, it gives CASSLGGLDYGYTF.

V gene TRBV28 combines with J gene TRBJ2-7; possibly TRBD1 for D (7 bases). Trimming pared 3 bases from V and 4 bases from J, leaving 16 bases between. Germline CDR1 and CDR2: MDHEN and SYDVKM. The CDR3 is made up of 15 amino acids. The CDR3 DNA reads TGTGCCAGCAGTTTCGGAGGGGGCGGTCAGTACGAGCAGTACTTC. Protein sequence: CASSFGGGGQYEQYF.

This clone was observed a few times. V usage is TRBV2 and J usage is TRBJ2-5, with TRBD1 identical over 7 bases. With 7 bases clipped from V and 5 bases from J, the junction kept 7 bases outside the gene matches. Germline V gives CDR1 SNHLY, CDR2 FYNNEI. The CDR3 sequence is 13 residues long. The CDR3 DNA follows: TGTGCCAGCAACCGACAGGGTGCCGAGACCCAGTACTTC. It codes for CASNRQGAETQYF.

V is TRBV27 and J is TRBJ1-1; D gene uncertain. Germline CDR1 and CDR2: MNHEY and SMNVEV (reference sequence). This CDR3 has 17 amino acids. V lost 0 bases and J lost 0, with 14 bases in between. The CDR3 DNA sequence: TGTGCCAGCAGTTTATCTCGTTGGGAAGACGTGAACACTGAAGCTTTCTTT. Its protein is CASSLSRWEDVNTEAFF.

J is TRBJ2-5 and V is TRBV5-1, with D perhaps TRBD1 or TRBD2 (6 bases each). V lost 5 bases and J lost 5, with 16 bases in between. This CDR3 comprises 14 residues. The germline gives CDR1 SGHRS, CDR2 YFSETQ. The CDR3: CASREPRGGETQYF. The CDR3 nucleotides read TGCGCCAGCAGGGAACCCAGGGGAGGCGAGACCCAGTACTTC.

The chain has TRBV29-1 and TRBJ1-2; 7 bases map to TRBD1. After removal of 3 bases from V and 5 bases from J, the junction contained 6 bases not matched to a gene. The CDR3 extends over 13 amino acids. Germline V gene sequence: CDR1 SQVTM, CDR2 ANQGSEA. The CDR3 here is CSVERGLGYGYTF. The CDR3 coding sequence is TGCAGCGTTGAGAGGGGGCTCGGGTATGGCTACACCTTC.

The chain carries TRBV7-9 and TRBJ2-1; D might be TRBD1 or TRBD2, each matching 6 bases. The CDR3 loop spans 17 amino acids. The germline V and J ends were trimmed by 8 bases and 7 bases, with 27 bases remaining between them. Germline V lookup: CDR1 SEHNR, CDR2 FQNEAQ (reference sequence). The chain's CDR3 is CASGLPDGGSGENEQFF. The CDR3 region has the DNA TGTGCCAGCGGCCTGCCGGACGGGGGCTCAGGAGAGAATGAGCAGTTCTTC.

V usage is TRBV6-1 and J usage is TRBJ2-7, with D possibly TRBD1 on 7 matching bases. The CDR3 runs 13 residues. The germline V gene encodes CDR1 MNHNS and CDR2 SASEGT. V was pared by 7 bases and J by 7 bases, with 17 bases between. CDR3 protein: CASIPDRAGEQYF. In nucleotides, the CDR3 is TGTGCCAGCATTCCTGACAGGGCGGGGGAGCAGTACTTC.

The J gene is TRBJ2-3, the V gene TRBV19; 8 bases line up with TRBD2. V was clipped by 4 bases and J by 2 bases; unmatched bases: 5. The CDR3 has 15 amino acids. Germline V gene lookup returns CDR1 LNHDA and CDR2 SQIVND (reference sequence). CDR3 sequence: CASSTRTSLTDTQYF. The CDR3, as DNA: TGTGCCAGTAGTACCCGGACTAGCCTCACAGATACGCAGTATTTT.

The rearrangement uses TRBV6-5 and TRBJ1-1; maybe TRBD1 (5 bases). The CDR3 has 14 residues. V was clipped by 9 bases and J by 6 bases, with 20 bases between them. Germline CDR1 is MNHEY and CDR2 is SVGAGI. The CDR3 nucleotides are TGTGCCAGTAGTCAAACCGCAGGGAAGGCTGAAGCTTTCTTT. The encoded protein is CASSQTAGKAEAFF.

The chain is built from TRBV5-6 and TRBJ2-3; D call uncertain. Germline V gene data show CDR1 as SGHDT and CDR2 as YYEEEE. The CDR3 length is 14 residues. V was clipped by 2 bases and J by 2 bases, with 9 bases between them. The CDR3 DNA follows: TGTGCCAGCAGCTTCGGGCTTTCCACAGATACGCAGTATTTT. Translated: CASSFGLSTDTQYF.

This clone was recorded a few times. The chain joins TRBV21-1 to TRBJ1-1. TRBV21-1 is termed a pseudogene. The CDR3 has 18 amino acids. The CDR3 protein is CASSEAKTGHRLNTEAFF. CDR3 DNA: TGTGCCAGCAGCGAAGCTAAAACTGGTCATAGGCTGAACACTGAAGCTTTCTTT.

V is TRBV6-5 and J is TRBJ1-5, with 9 bases fitting TRBD1. The germline gives CDR1 MNHEY, CDR2 SVGAGI. The J segment lost 2 bases and the V segment lost 6 bases, leaving 5 bases of the junction unmatched. This CDR3 has 15 amino acids. The CDR3: CASRFTGGGNQPQHF. The CDR3 DNA follows: TGTGCCAGCAGGTTTACAGGGGGCGGCAATCAGCCCCAGCATTTT.

The chain uses TRBV6-1 and TRBJ1-3; D remains unclear. The CDR3 length is 16 residues. Germline CDR1 MNHNS, CDR2 SASEGT. The V end lost 0 bases, the J end lost 2 bases, and 11 bases lay between the germline ends. DNA of the CDR3: TGTGCCAGCAGTGAAGCGATAGGGATAACTGGAAACACCATATATTTT. Protein sequence: CASSEAIGITGNTIYF.

This clone showed up just a few times. The V gene is TRBV14, the J gene TRBJ1-6; 7 bases line up with TRBD1. The CDR3 loop spans 16 amino acids. V lost 4 bases, J lost 5 bases, and 8 bases stayed unmatched. CDR1 is SGHDN and CDR2 is FVKESK in the germline V gene. The CDR3 protein is CASSPLTGLDNSPLHF. CDR3 nucleotide sequence: TGTGCCAGCAGCCCGTTGACAGGGCTGGATAATTCACCCCTCCACTTT.

V usage is TRBV5-1 and J usage is TRBJ1-2; 10 bases line up with TRBD1. The CDR3 is 16 amino acids. With 0 bases clipped from V and 5 bases from J, the junction kept 7 bases outside the gene matches. CDR1 is SGHRS and CDR2 is YFSETQ in the germline V gene. The CDR3 DNA is TGCGCCAGCAGCTTGGCTCCGGGACAGGGGCCTTATGGCTACACCTTC. It yields the protein CASSLAPGQGPYGYTF.

The V and J genes are TRBV19 and TRBJ1-2; D unclear. This CDR3 comprises 13 residues. Germline loops: CDR1 LNHDA, CDR2 SQIVND (reference sequence). The V end lost 3 bases, the J end lost 4 bases, and 9 bases lay between the germline ends. CDR3 nucleotide sequence: TGTGCCAGTAGTATGGAGACAAGCTATGGCTACACCTTC. Translating it yields CASSMETSYGYTF.

The rearrangement joins TRBV6-1 to TRBJ1-2; TRBD1 matches 7 bases. CDR1 is MNHNS and CDR2 is SASEGT in the germline V gene. The length of the CDR3 is 13 residues. Trimming at V came to 6 bases and at J to 6 bases, leaving 7 bases not matched to a gene. The CDR3 is CASRFPGGNGYTF. In DNA, the CDR3 is TGTGCCAGCAGGTTCCCAGGGGGTAATGGCTACACCTTC.

Comments on this clone: An end of the junction does not agree with germline; a read error may underlie this. The chain links TRBV7-7 to TRBJ2-1; D possibly corresponds to TRBD2 (6 bases). Germline assignment: CDR1 SSHAT and CDR2 FNYEAQ (reference sequence). This CDR3 is built from 13 residues. The CDR3, as DNA: TGTGCTAGCAGCTTAACCGGGGGACATGAGCAGTTCTTC. Its translation: CASSLTGGHEQFF.

The chain combines TRBV10-3 with TRBJ1-2; TRBD1 matches 12 bases. The CDR3 spans 15 residues. Looked up from germline, CDR1 is ENHRY and CDR2 is SYGVKD. The junction had 9 bases not matched to a gene; V was cut back by 9 bases and J by 4 bases. The CDR3 bases are TGTGCCATTTCCGGGACAGGGGGCTTAAGCTATGGCTACACCTTC. Its translation: CAISGTGGLSYGYTF.